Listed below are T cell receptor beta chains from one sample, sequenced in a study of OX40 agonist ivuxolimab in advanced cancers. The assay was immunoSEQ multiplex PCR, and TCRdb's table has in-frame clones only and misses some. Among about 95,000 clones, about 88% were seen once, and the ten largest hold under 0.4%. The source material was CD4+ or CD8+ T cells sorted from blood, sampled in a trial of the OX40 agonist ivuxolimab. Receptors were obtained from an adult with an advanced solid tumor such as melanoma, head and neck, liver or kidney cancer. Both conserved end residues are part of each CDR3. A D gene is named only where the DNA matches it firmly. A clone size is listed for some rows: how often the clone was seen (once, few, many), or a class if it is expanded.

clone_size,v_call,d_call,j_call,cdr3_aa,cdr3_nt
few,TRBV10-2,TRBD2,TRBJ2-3,CASSILAGGSRTDTQYF,TGCGCCAGCAGTATACTAGCGGGGGGTTCAAGGACAGATACGCAGTATTTT
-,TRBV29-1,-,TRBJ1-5,CSVSEGGTGTNQPQHF,TGCAGCGTCTCTGAGGGGGGAACTGGGACCAATCAGCCCCAGCATTTT
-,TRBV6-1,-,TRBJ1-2,CAGSGTSYGYTF,TGTGCCGGATCTGGTACTTCATATGGCTACACCTTC
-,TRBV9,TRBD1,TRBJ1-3,CASSVQAQDRGGNTIYF,TGTGCCAGCAGCGTACAAGCGCAAGACAGGGGAGGAAACACCATATATTTT
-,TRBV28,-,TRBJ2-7,CASSSPDMGSYEQYF,TGTGCCAGCAGTTCCCCAGACATGGGTAGCTACGAGCAGTACTTC
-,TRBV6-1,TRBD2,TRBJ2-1,CASRSSGGTYNEQFF,TGTGCCAGCAGATCTAGCGGGGGGACCTACAATGAGCAGTTCTTC
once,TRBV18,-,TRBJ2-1,CASSPSRVPYNEQFF,TGTGCCAGCTCACCGTCACGGGTTCCTTACAATGAGCAGTTCTTC
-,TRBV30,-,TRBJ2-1,CAWSAGGSSYNEQFF,TGTGCCTGGAGCGCTGGCGGTAGCTCCTACAATGAGCAGTTCTTC
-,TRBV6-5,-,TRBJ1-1,CASSYITNTEAFF,TGTGCCAGCAGTTACATTACGAACACTGAAGCTTTCTTT
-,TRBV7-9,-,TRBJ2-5,CASRGRTGTQETQYF,TGTGCCAGCAGAGGGAGAACAGGGACACAAGAGACCCAGTACTTC
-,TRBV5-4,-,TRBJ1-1,CASRGHSNTEAFF,TGTGCCAGCAGGGGACATTCGAACACTGAAGCTTTCTTT
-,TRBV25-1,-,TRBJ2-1,CASSESSGASYNEQFF,TGTGCCAGCAGTGAATCTTCCGGAGCCTCCTACAATGAGCAGTTCTTC
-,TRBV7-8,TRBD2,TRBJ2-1,CASSLSGGSYNEQFF,TGTGCCAGCAGTTTAAGCGGGGGAAGTTACAATGAGCAGTTCTTC
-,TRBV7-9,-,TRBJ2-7,CASSLPPGQDYEQYF,TGTGCCAGCAGCTTGCCTCCGGGACAAGACTACGAGCAGTACTTC
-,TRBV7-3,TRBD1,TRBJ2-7,CASSPTGEIAYEQYF,TGTGCCAGCAGCCCGACAGGGGAGATTGCCTACGAGCAGTACTTC
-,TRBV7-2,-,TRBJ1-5,CASSLGDNQPQHF,TGTGCCAGCAGCTTAGGCGACAATCAGCCCCAGCATTTT
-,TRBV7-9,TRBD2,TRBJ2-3,CASIWDYGGSTDTQYF,TGTGCCAGCATATGGGACTACGGAGGCAGTACAGATACGCAGTATTTT
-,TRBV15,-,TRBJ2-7,CATSSSSSYEQYF,TGTGCCACCAGCAGTTCCTCCTCCTACGAGCAGTACTTC
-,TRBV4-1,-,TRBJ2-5,CASSQESRSEETQYF,TGCGCCAGCAGCCAAGAGTCTAGGAGTGAAGAGACCCAGTACTTC
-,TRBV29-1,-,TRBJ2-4,CSVEVALLAKNIQYF,TGCAGCGTTGAAGTTGCCCTACTAGCCAAAAACATTCAGTACTTC
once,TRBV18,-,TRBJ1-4,CASSPPGAEKLFF,TGTGCCAGCTCACCACCAGGGGCGGAAAAACTGTTTTTT
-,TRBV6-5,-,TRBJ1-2,CASSTADRGYTF,TGTGCCAGCAGTACGGCAGACCGTGGCTACACCTTC
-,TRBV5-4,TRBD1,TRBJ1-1,CASSMGQTTTEAFF,TGTGCCAGCAGCATGGGACAGACAACAACTGAAGCTTTCTTT
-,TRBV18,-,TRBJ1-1,CASSRDGGLNTEAFF,TGTGCCAGCTCACGGGACGGAGGTTTGAACACTGAAGCTTTCTTT
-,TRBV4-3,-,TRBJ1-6,CASSQDSVGPNSPLHF,TGCGCCAGCAGCCAAGATTCCGTGGGGCCAAATTCACCCCTCCACTTT
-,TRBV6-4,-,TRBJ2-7,CASRAGTVACEQYF,TGTGCCAGCAGAGCCGGGACTGTAGCGTGCGAGCAGTACTTC
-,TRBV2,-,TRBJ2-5,CASSDPSRGGDGETQYF,TGTGCCAGCAGTGATCCGTCCAGGGGTGGCGACGGAGAGACCCAGTACTTC
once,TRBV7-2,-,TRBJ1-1,CASSLVELGGTNTEAFF,TGTGCCAGCAGCTTAGTAGAGTTGGGGGGGACGAACACTGAAGCTTTCTTT
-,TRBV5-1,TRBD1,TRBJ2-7,CASSLTGTGGRSYEQYF,TGCGCCAGCAGCTTAACCGGGACAGGAGGCCGATCCTACGAGCAGTACTTC
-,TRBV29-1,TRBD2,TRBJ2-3,CSVEDLPGLAGYTDTQYF,TGCAGCGTTGAAGATCTACCGGGACTAGCGGGATACACAGATACGCAGTATTTT
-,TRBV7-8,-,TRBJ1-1,CASSFQDNTEAFF,TGTGCCAGCAGCTTTCAGGACAACACTGAAGCTTTCTTT
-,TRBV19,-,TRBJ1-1,CASSPTREDEAFF,TGTGCCAGTAGTCCGACAAGGGAAGATGAAGCTTTCTTT
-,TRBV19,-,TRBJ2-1,CASTETGFEATYNEQFF,TGTGCCAGTACCGAAACAGGGTTCGAGGCGACCTACAATGAGCAGTTCTTC
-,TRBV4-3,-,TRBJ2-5,CASSHRAGLETQYF,TGCGCCAGCAGCCATCGGGCGGGGTTGGAGACCCAGTACTTC
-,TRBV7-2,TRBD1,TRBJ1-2,CASSLGLQGWGYTF,TGTGCCAGCAGCTTAGGTTTACAGGGGTGGGGCTACACCTTC
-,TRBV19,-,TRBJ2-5,CASSIGPGETQYF,TGTGCCAGTAGTATAGGTCCTGGGGAGACCCAGTACTTC
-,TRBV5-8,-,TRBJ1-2,CASSLGQYYGYTF,TGTGCCAGCAGCTTGGGACAGTACTATGGCTACACCTTC
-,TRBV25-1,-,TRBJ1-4,CASSPPGVNEKLFF,TGTGCCAGCAGTCCCCCAGGGGTCAATGAAAAACTGTTTTTT
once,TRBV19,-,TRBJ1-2,CASSLQEQPNYGYTF,TGTGCCAGTAGTCTTCAAGAACAGCCTAACTATGGCTACACCTTC
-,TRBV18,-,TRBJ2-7,CASSTPGDLSYEQYF,TGTGCCAGCTCAACGCCGGGGGACCTCTCCTACGAGCAGTACTTC
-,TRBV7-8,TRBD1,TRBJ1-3,CASSWTGRNPGNTIYF,TGTGCCAGCAGCTGGACAGGGCGAAATCCAGGAAACACCATATATTTT
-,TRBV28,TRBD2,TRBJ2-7,CASSFPVSGNTYEQYF,TGTGCCAGCAGTTTCCCTGTTAGCGGGAACACCTACGAGCAGTACTTC
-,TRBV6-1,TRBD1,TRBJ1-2,CASSHTGGVNYGYTF,TGTGCCAGCAGCCATACAGGGGGAGTTAACTATGGCTACACCTTC
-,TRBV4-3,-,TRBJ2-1,CASSQGFGRDNEQFF,TGCGCCAGCAGCCAGGGCTTCGGGAGAGACAATGAGCAGTTCTTC
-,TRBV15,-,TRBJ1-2,CATSRDRLGYGYTF,TGTGCCACCAGCAGAGATAGGCTGGGCTATGGCTACACCTTC
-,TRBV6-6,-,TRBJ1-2,CASSGGQFLNYGYTF,TGTGCCAGCAGTGGTGGACAGTTTCTCAACTATGGCTACACCTTC
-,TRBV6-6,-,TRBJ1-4,CASSYGGGEEKLFF,TGTGCCAGCAGTTACGGGGGGGGAGAAGAAAAACTGTTTTTT
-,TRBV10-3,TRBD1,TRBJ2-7,CATRDSSSYEQYF,TGTGCCACCAGGGACAGTTCCTCCTACGAGCAGTACTTC